This T cell receptor (beta chain) emerged from a study of blood T cell repertoires in COVID-19. About the study: Acute-phase and convalescent COVID-19 samples originated in the United States, Italy and Spain. T cells, B-cell-depleted T cells, or PBMCs provided the cDNA or gDNA that served as material.

In the study's own analysis: Amplification with reference gene primers provided the estimates of nucleated cell counts. Measured with immunoSEQ multiplex PCR; TCRdb has only the in-frame clones, and not every one. V and J calls and clone size come straight from that table; D and trimming were deduced from the DNA. The repertoire consists of 200,000 to 250,000 clones, with about 80% occurring once and the leading ten covering 2.3%. The sequenced sample consisted of peripheral blood. This TCR was recovered from a woman aged 55-75 years with acute or convalescent COVID-19.

The CDR3 nucleotides read TGTGCCAGCAGCTTGGATGGGTGGCGGGCTGGAAACACCATATATTTT. Translating it yields CASSLDGWRAGNTIYF. The chain has TRBV5-4 and TRBJ1-3; D gene unclear. This CDR3 region has 16 residues. V was shortened by 0 bases and J by 2 bases, with 12 bases between the two germline ends. From germline, CDR1 is SGHNT and CDR2 YYREEE (reference sequence).